The entry below describes one T cell receptor (beta chain). CDR3 length: 13 residues. V lost 6 bases and J 7 bases, leaving 15 bases between the germline ends. Germline V gene data show CDR1 as MDHEN and CDR2 as SYDVKM. This sample was included in a study of blood T cell repertoires in COVID-19. Study information: The United States, Italy and Spain supplied acute and convalescent COVID-19 samples. T cells, B-cell-depleted T cells, or PBMCs provided the cDNA or gDNA that served as material.

In the original workflow: Cell counts per sample came from amplifying reference gene primers. Clones were sequenced by immunoSEQ multiplex PCR, and TCRdb holds only the in-frame ones, with some missing. That table is the source of V, J and clone size, and D and trimming were worked out from the DNA. The sample holds 200,000 to 250,000 clones, under 85% seen once. The sequence came from a man aged 30 to 45 who had recovered from COVID-19. This rearrangement joins TRBV28 to TRBJ1-2; TRBD1 might be the D (6 bases). Sequencing was done on a sample of peripheral blood. CDR3 residues: CASRAGGALGYTF. CDR3 bases: TGTGCCAGCAGGGCTGGGGGGGCCCTTGGCTACACCTTC.